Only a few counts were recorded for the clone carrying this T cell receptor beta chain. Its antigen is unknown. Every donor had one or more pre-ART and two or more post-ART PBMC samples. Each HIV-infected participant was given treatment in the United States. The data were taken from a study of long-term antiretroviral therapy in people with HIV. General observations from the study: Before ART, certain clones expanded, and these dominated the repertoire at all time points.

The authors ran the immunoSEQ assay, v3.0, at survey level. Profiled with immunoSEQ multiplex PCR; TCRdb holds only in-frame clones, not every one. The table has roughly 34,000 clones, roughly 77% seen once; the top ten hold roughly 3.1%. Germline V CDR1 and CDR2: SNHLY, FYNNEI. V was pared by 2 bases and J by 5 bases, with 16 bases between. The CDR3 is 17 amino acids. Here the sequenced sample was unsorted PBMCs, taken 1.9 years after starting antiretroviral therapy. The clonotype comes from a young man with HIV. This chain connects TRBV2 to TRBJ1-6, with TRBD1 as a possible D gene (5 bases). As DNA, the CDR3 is TGTGCCAGCAGTGAATGGGGCAGGGAAACCAATAATTCACCCCTCCACTTT. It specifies CASSEWGRETNNSPLHF.